This is a list of T cell receptor beta chains from one sample in a study of immune heterogeneity within non-small cell lung tumors. TCRdb re-analysed the multiplex PCR reads in MiXCR, keeping a single row per CDR3 protein. This table holds around 9,200 distinct CDR3 sequences, approximately 34% found once. Sample: lung tumor tissue. The receptors shown here come from a man aged 55 to 70 with non-small cell lung cancer. Both conserved end residues are part of each CDR3. The D gene is left open where the match is weak. Size is stated for part of the rows, as once, few or many counts, or as a class when the clone is expanded.

j_gene	d_gene	v_gene	abundance	CDR3nt	CDR3aa
TRBJ2-7	-	TRBV4-2	many	TGTGCCAGCAGCCAAGAAAAGTTGACCGCAGGCGAGCAGTACTTC	CASSQEKLTAGEQYF
TRBJ1-6	TRBD1	TRBV5-5	-	TGTGCCAGCAGCTTGTTACGACAGGGGAACATTAATTCACCCCTCCACTTT	CASSLLRQGNINSPLHF
TRBJ2-1	TRBD2	TRBV20-1	large	TGCAGTGCTAGTGGGCGGGGGAGCTCCTACAATGAGCAGTTCTTC	CSASGRGSSYNEQFF
TRBJ2-1	TRBD2	TRBV7-6	-	TGTGCCAACAGCTACGATGTTAGCGGGAGGGCCCTGGGACAGTTCTTC	CANSYDVSGRALGQFF
TRBJ1-2	-	TRBV20-1	-	TGCAGTGCTACCCTCCCGTCAGTTGTCTATGGCTACACCTTC	CSATLPSVVYGYTF
TRBJ1-2	TRBD1	TRBV27	once	TGTGCCAGCAGAAGACAGACAGGGGGACATGGCTACACCTTC	CASRRQTGGHGYTF
TRBJ1-4	TRBD1	TRBV2	medium-sized	TGTGCCAGCAGTAGAGGACAGGGGGCTAATGAAAAACTGTTTTTT	CASSRGQGANEKLFF
TRBJ2-2	-	TRBV19	many	TGTGCCAGTAGTATAAAAACCGGGGAGCTGTTTTTT	CASSIKTGELFF
TRBJ1-5	TRBD1	TRBV4-1	many	TGCGCCAGCAGCCAAGGGGCAGGGGGGGGTCAGCCCCAGCATTTT	CASSQGAGGGQPQHF
TRBJ1-2	-	TRBV20-1	medium-sized	TGCAGTGCTAGAGATCCGCAGGGAACTTTGGATGGCTACACCTTC	CSARDPQGTLDGYTF
TRBJ1-1	-	TRBV19	-	TGTGCCAGTAGTAGTGGAGGGGGGAACACTGAAGCTTTCTTT	CASSSGGGNTEAFF